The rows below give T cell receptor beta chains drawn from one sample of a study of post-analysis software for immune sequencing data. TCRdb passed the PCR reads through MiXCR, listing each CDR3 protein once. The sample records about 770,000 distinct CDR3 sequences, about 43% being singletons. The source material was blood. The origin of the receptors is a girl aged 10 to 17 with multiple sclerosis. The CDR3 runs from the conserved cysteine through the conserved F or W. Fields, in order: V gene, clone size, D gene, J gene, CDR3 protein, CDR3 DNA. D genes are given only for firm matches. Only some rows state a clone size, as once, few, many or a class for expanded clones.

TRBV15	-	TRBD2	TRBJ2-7	CATARTSGRTYEQYF	TGTGCCACCGCAAGGACTAGCGGCCGGACCTACGAGCAGTACTTC
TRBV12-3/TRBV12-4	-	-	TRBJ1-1	CASSLRGNPGAAFF	TGTGCCAGCAGTCTTCGTGGTAACCCCGGGGCAGCTTTCTTT
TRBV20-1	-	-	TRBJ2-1	CSDGREQFF	TGCAGTGATGGCAGGGAGCAGTTCTTC
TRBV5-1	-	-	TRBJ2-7	CASSLRVGAGYEQYF	TGCGCCAGCAGCTTGCGCGTAGGGGCTGGCTACGAGCAGTACTTC
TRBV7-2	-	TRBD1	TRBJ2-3	CASSLMGQGALADTQYF	TGTGCCAGCAGCTTAATGGGACAGGGGGCGCTCGCAGATACGCAGTATTTT
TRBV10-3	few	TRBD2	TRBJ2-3	CAISSGTDRDTQYF	TGTGCCATCTCTAGCGGGACGGACCGGGATACGCAGTATTTT
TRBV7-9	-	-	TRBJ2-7	CASSPGTLSYNEQYF	TGTGCCAGCAGCCCCGGGACTCTCTCCTACAATGAGCAGTACTTC
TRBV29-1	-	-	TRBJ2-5	CSVEQGPYQETQYF	TGCAGCGTTGAACAGGGGCCGTACCAAGAGACCCAGTACTTC
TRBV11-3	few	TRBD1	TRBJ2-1	CASSPTDREVYNEQFF	TGTGCCAGCAGCCCTACGGACAGGGAGGTTTACAATGAGCAGTTCTTC
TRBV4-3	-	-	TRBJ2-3	CASSQGSQRLTDTQYF	TGCGCCAGCAGCCAAGGGTCACAGCGACTCACAGATACGCAGTATTTT
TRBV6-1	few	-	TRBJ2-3	CASRGASTDTQYF	TGTGCCAGCAGGGGGGCGAGCACAGATACGCAGTATTTT
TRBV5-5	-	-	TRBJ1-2	CASSWGGVPGAGYTF	TGTGCCAGCAGCTGGGGAGGGGTCCCAGGGGCTGGCTACACCTTC
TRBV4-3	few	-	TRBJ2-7	CASSQEGAGSSYEQYF	TGCGCCAGCAGCCAAGAAGGGGCAGGGAGCTCCTACGAGCAGTACTTC
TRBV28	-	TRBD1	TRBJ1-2	CASSFSEGGAYGYTF	TGTGCCAGCAGTTTTTCGGAAGGGGGCGCTTATGGCTACACCTTC
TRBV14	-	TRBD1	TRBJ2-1	CASSLVTGANEQFF	TGTGCCAGCAGCCTCGTGACAGGGGCTAATGAGCAGTTCTTC
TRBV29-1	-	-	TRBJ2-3	CSAGGTISTDTQYF	TGCAGCGCTGGAGGAACCATAAGCACAGATACGCAGTATTTT
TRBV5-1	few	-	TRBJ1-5	CASRERTDNNQPQHF	TGCGCCAGCAGGGAGAGGACAGATAACAATCAGCCCCAGCATTTT
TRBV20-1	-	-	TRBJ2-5	CSARPGPRYQETQYF	TGCAGTGCTAGACCGGGACCCCGGTACCAAGAGACCCAGTACTTC
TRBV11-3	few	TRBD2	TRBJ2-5	CASSSGLALETQYF	TGTGCCAGCAGCTCCGGACTAGCGCTGGAGACCCAGTACTTC
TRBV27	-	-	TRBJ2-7	CASSLSGRAAVYEQYF	TGTGCCAGCAGTCTAAGTGGTAGGGCGGCCGTTTACGAGCAGTACTTC
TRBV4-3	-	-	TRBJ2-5	CASSQDPRASRQYF	TGCGCCAGCAGCCAAGATCCGAGGGCATCTAGGCAGTACTTC
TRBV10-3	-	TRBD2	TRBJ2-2	CATAGLAVNTGELFF	TGTGCCACCGCGGGACTAGCGGTGAACACCGGGGAGCTGTTTTTT
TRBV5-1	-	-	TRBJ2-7	CASSSLGDRNEQYF	TGCGCCAGCAGCAGCCTTGGCGACCGCAACGAGCAGTACTTC
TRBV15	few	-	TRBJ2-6	CATSSLSWAPYSGANVLTF	TGTGCCACCAGCAGCCTCTCCTGGGCCCCTTACTCTGGGGCCAACGTCCTGACTTTC
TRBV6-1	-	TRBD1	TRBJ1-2	CASRLDRGSIYGYTF	TGTGCCAGCAGATTGGACAGGGGCAGTATCTATGGCTACACCTTC
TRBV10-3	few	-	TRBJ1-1	CAISESVTGAFF	TGTGCCATCAGTGAGTCTGTTACAGGGGCTTTCTTT
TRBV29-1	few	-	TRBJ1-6	CSVVENYNSPLHF	TGCAGCGTTGTGGAAAACTATAATTCACCCCTCCACTTT
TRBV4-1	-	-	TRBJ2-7	CASSQVRAGIPYEQYF	TGCGCCAGCAGCCAAGTAAGGGCGGGAATTCCCTACGAGCAGTACTTC
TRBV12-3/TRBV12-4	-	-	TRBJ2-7	CASSPVSPHEQYF	TGTGCCAGCAGTCCCGTTTCCCCGCACGAGCAGTACTTC
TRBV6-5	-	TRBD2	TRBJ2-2	CASSYGAYMREWELFF	TGTGCCAGCAGTTACGGGGCCTATATGCGGGAGTGGGAGCTGTTTTTT
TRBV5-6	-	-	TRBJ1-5	CASSLYRGNQPQHF	TGTGCCAGCAGCTTGTACAGGGGCAATCAGCCCCAGCATTTT
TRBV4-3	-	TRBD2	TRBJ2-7	CASSQERGNSGTSYEQYF	TGCGCCAGCAGCCAAGAAAGGGGGAATAGCGGGACCTCCTACGAGCAGTACTTC
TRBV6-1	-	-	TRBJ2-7	CASRGQPEQYF	TGTGCCAGCAGGGGCCAACCCGAGCAGTACTTC
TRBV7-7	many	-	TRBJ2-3	CASSLAQRVSTDTQYF	TGTGCTAGCAGCTTAGCGCAGCGGGTTAGCACAGATACGCAGTATTTT
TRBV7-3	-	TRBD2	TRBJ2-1	CASSFTSGSHNEQFF	TGTGCCAGCAGCTTCACTAGCGGGAGCCACAATGAGCAGTTCTTC
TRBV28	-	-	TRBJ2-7	CASSPLGREQYF	TGTGCCAGCAGTCCTCTAGGTCGCGAGCAGTACTTC
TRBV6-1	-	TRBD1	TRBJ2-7	CTSSDGTGSPYEQYF	TGTACCAGCAGTGACGGGACAGGGAGCCCCTACGAGCAGTACTTC
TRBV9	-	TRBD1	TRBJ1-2	CASSPSGTGVYGYTF	TGTGCCAGCAGCCCTAGTGGGACAGGGGTCTATGGCTACACCTTC
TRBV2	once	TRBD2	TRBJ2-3	CASSVLGLASTDTQYF	TGTGCCAGCAGTGTCCTGGGACTAGCGAGCACAGATACGCAGTATTTT
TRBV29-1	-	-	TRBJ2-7	CSVARTADEQYF	TGCAGCGTTGCCCGTACTGCGGACGAGCAGTACTTC
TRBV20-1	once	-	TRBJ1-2	CSARESGYYGYTF	TGCAGTGCTAGAGAGTCAGGCTACTATGGCTACACCTTC
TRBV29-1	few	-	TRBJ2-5	CSVEASTIQETQYF	TGCAGCGTTGAGGCTAGCACCATCCAAGAGACCCAGTACTTC
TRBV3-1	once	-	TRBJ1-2	CASSQVTSYGYTF	TGTGCCAGCAGCCAAGTCACGTCCTATGGCTACACCTTC
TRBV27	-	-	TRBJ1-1	CASSLSGRGWGTEAFF	TGTGCCAGCAGTTTATCTGGGAGGGGATGGGGGACTGAAGCTTTCTTT
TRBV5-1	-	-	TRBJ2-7	CASRDDRRPYEQYF	TGCGCCAGCAGGGACGACAGGAGGCCCTACGAGCAGTACTTC
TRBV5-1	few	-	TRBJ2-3	CASSIGTTSTDTQYF	TGCGCCAGCAGCATCGGGACAACTAGCACAGATACGCAGTATTTT
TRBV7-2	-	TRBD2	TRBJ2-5	CASSLASGETQYF	TGTGCCAGCAGCTTAGCTAGCGGGGAGACCCAGTACTTC
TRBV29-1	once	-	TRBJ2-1	CSVEIRAAQGYEQFF	TGCAGCGTTGAAATCCGGGCGGCCCAAGGCTATGAGCAGTTCTTC
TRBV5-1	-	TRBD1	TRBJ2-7	CASSSSITDRGEQYF	TGCGCCAGCAGCTCCTCAATCACAGACAGGGGCGAGCAGTACTTC
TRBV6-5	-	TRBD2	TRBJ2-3	CASSGLAGASGTQYF	TGTGCCAGCAGTGGTTTAGCGGGAGCGTCCGGTACGCAGTATTTT
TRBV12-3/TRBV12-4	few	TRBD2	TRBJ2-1	CASSLTRLAGHYNEQFF	TGTGCCAGCAGTCTGACCCGACTAGCGGGACATTACAATGAGCAGTTCTTC
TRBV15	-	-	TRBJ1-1	CATSGWDGSAFF	TGTGCCACCAGTGGCTGGGACGGTTCGGCTTTCTTT
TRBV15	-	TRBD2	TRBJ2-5	CATSRVAGAGGGETQYF	TGTGCCACCAGCAGAGTTGCTGGAGCGGGAGGTGGGGAGACCCAGTACTTC
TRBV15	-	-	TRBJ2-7	CATSRDDRDGTYEQYF	TGTGCCACCAGCAGAGACGACCGGGACGGCACCTACGAGCAGTACTTC
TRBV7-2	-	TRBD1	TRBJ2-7	CASTADRGGYEQYF	TGTGCCAGCACCGCGGACAGGGGAGGATACGAGCAGTACTTC
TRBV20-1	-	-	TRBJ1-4	CSASRGRTNEKLFF	TGCAGTGCTAGTAGGGGGAGGACTAATGAAAAACTGTTTTTT